The 18 T cell receptor beta chains below come from one sample, sequenced in a study of identical twins. Each CDR3 protein is one row after TCRdb ran MiXCR on the 5' RACE reads. The sample carries a few hundred thousand distinct CDR3 sequences, over 9.5% recorded once. Source material: memory T cells sorted from blood. All receptors derive from a man in his fifties or sixties in good health.

This clonotype appeared a few times. The rearrangement uses TRBV20-1 and TRBJ2-1, with 7 positions matching TRBD2. The germline gives CDR1 DFQATT, CDR2 SNEGSKA (reference sequence). Trimming took 4 bases from V and 7 from J; bases not matched to a gene: 10. This CDR3 spans 14 amino acids. The CDR3 region is CSAKSGILVNEQFF. In DNA, the CDR3 is TGCAGTGCTAAGAGCGGGATTTTAGTGAATGAGCAGTTCTTC.

This clonotype has a count of ten or more. The genes are TRBV7-2 and TRBJ1-5, with D unresolved. V was shortened by 2 bases and J by 9 bases, with 17 bases between the two germline ends. Germline V gene sequence: CDR1 SGHTA, CDR2 FQGNSA. This CDR3 is built from 15 residues. The CDR3: CASSLSALRDWPQHF. In DNA, the CDR3 is TGTGCCAGCAGCTTATCGGCCCTTCGCGACTGGCCCCAGCATTTT. Based on the CDR3 plus reference TRBV7-2 and TRBJ1-5, the full variable domain is GAGVSQSPSNKVTEKGKDVELRCDPISGHTALYWYRQSLGQGLEFLIYFQGNSAPDKSGLPSDRFSAERTGGSVSTLTIQRTQQEDSAVYLCASSLSALRDWPQHFGDGTRLSIL.

This clonotype was detected only a few times. This CDR3 reads CASSHPAGTGQFF. The CDR3 region has the DNA TGTGCCAGCAGCCATCCCGCGGGGACGGGGCAGTTCTTC. V and J are TRBV7-2 and TRBJ2-1; possibly TRBD2 for D (6 bases). The CDR3 is 13 residues long. The V gene lost 5 bases and the J gene lost 12 bases, with 17 bases spanning the gap. CDR1 SGHTA and CDR2 FQGNSA come from the germline V gene.

This clonotype came up once. The chain uses TRBV20-1 and TRBJ2-2, with 7 bases lining up with TRBD2. Germline loops: CDR1 DFQATT, CDR2 SNEGSKA (reference sequence). This CDR3 is built from 15 residues. J gave up 5 bases and V 5 bases, and 11 bases lay outside the gene matches. The CDR3: CSALTSSRVTGELFF. The CDR3 bases are TGCAGTGCTCTGACTAGCTCTCGGGTGACCGGGGAGCTGTTTTTT.

This clonotype was seen many times. The chain recombines TRBV24-1 with TRBJ2-1; D unclear. The V end lost 1 base, the J end lost 8 bases, and 8 bases lay between the germline ends. The CDR3 extends over 13 amino acids. Looked up from germline, CDR1 is KGHDR and CDR2 is SFDVKD. The CDR3 DNA sequence: TGTGCCACCAGTGATTTTCAAGCCGATGAGCAGTTCTTC. Its translation is CATSDFQADEQFF.

This clonotype was observed a few times. The V gene is TRBV5-6, the J gene TRBJ2-1; D uncertain. The CDR3 extends over 16 amino acids. Germline V gives CDR1 SGHDT, CDR2 YYEEEE. With 4 bases removed from V and 0 bases from J, the gap between germline ends came to 14 bases. The DNA for the CDR3 is TGTGCCAGCAGCCGCCGTGTTTCAAGCTCCTACAATGAGCAGTTCTTC. Translating gives CASSRRVSSSYNEQFF.

At least ten counts were recorded for this clonotype. The chain has TRBV20-1 and TRBJ2-3; possibly TRBD2 for D (5 bases). The CDR3 is 15 amino acids. With 0 bases removed from V and 2 bases from J, the gap between germline ends came to 12 bases. Germline values: CDR1 DFQATT, CDR2 SNEGSKA (reference sequence). The CDR3 region is CSARDSERFTDTQYF. The CDR3 coding sequence is TGCAGTGCTAGAGATAGCGAACGTTTCACAGATACGCAGTATTTT.

CDR3 sequence: CASSKGLALGETQYF. The CDR3 region has the DNA TGTGCCAGCAGCAAGGGACTAGCGCTCGGAGAGACCCAGTACTTC. J is TRBJ2-5 and V is TRBV11-3, with TRBD2 identical over 10 bases. The CDR3 is 15 residues long. V shed 5 bases and J 4 bases; nucleotides not matched to a gene: 7. Germline V gene sequence: CDR1 SGHNT, CDR2 YENEEA.

The sample holds a few counts of this clonotype. The rearrangement uses TRBV5-1 and TRBJ2-7, with 10 positions matching TRBD1. Trimming took 4 bases from V and 6 from J; bases not matched to a gene: 7. The CDR3 contains 14 residues. Germline loops: CDR1 SGHRS, CDR2 YFSETQ. The CDR3 reads CASSLLTGGREQYF. The CDR3 DNA reads TGCGCCAGCAGCCTACTGACAGGGGGCCGCGAGCAGTACTTC.

Only a few counts were recorded for this clonotype. The chain combines TRBV5-1 with TRBJ2-1, with D tentatively TRBD1 or TRBD2 (5 bases each). Germline V lookup: CDR1 SGHRS, CDR2 YFSETQ. V lost 7 bases, J lost 0 bases, and 14 bases lay in between. The CDR3 contains 15 residues. The CDR3 region has the DNA TGCGCCAGCGCGCCCGGGACCGTCTCCTACAATGAGCAGTTCTTC. Protein: CASAPGTVSYNEQFF.

This clonotype was seen repeatedly, ten times or more. The J gene is TRBJ2-1, the V gene TRBV4-3, with D possibly matching TRBD2 (7 bases). V lost 4 bases and J 3 bases, leaving 13 bases between the germline ends. The V gene's germline CDR1 is LGHNA and CDR2 YSLEER. CDR3 length equals 15 residues. CDR3 nucleotides: TGCGCCAGCAGCCGAGGGGGGGGGAGCTACAATGAGCAGTTCTTC. Translating gives CASSRGGGSYNEQFF.

This chain uses TRBV5-1 with TRBJ2-2, with D perhaps TRBD1 (5 bases). The CDR3 covers 15 residues. Germline V gene data show CDR1 as SGHRS and CDR2 as YFSETQ. Trimming left V 0 bases short and J 7 bases short, with 13 bases between. The CDR3 nucleotides are TGCGCCAGCAGCTTGGGCAGGGTTGATCACGGGGAGCTGTTTTTT. Protein product: CASSLGRVDHGELFF.

The table lists this clonotype with a few counts. The chain uses TRBV12-3 or TRBV12-4 and TRBJ1-2; D not resolved. Trimming shortened V by 2 bases and J by 0 bases, and 13 bases separated the two germline ends. This CDR3 spans 16 amino acids. The CDR3 DNA follows: TGTGCCAGCAGTTTACAACGTGGTGCGGCTAACTATGGCTACACCTTC. Its translation: CASSLQRGAANYGYTF.

Many counts were recorded for this clonotype. This chain uses TRBV5-1 with TRBJ2-3; 8 bases line up with TRBD2. Per germline, CDR1 SGHRS and CDR2 YFSETQ. The CDR3 consists of 16 residues. The ends lost 0 bases at V and 2 bases at J; junction bases unmatched: 5. CDR3 nucleotide sequence: TGCGCCAGCAGCTTGGAAAGCGGGAGTTCCACAGATACGCAGTATTTT. Protein: CASSLESGSSTDTQYF.

This clonotype has a count of ten or more. The J gene is TRBJ2-1, the V gene TRBV5-1; 8 bases are a match to TRBD2. The CDR3 is made up of 15 amino acids. V lost 0 bases, J lost 9 bases, and 8 bases stayed unmatched. CDR1 is SGHRS and CDR2 is YFSETQ in the germline V gene. In nucleotides, the CDR3 is TGCGCCAGCAGCTTGGCAAGCGGGAGTGTTGGTGAGCAGTTCTTC. This encodes CASSLASGSVGEQFF. Looking up the rest from reference TRBV5-1 and TRBJ2-1 gives the full variable domain: KAGVTQTPRYLIKTRGQQVTLSCSPISGHRSVSWYQQTPGQGLQFLFEYFSETQRNKGNFPGRFSGRQFSNSRSEMNVSTLELGDSALYLCASSLASGSVGEQFFGPGTRLTVL.

This clonotype was counted a few times. This chain uses TRBV20-1 with TRBJ2-1; 9 nucleotides line up with TRBD2. Germline-derived CDR1 and CDR2 are DFQATT and SNEGSKA (reference sequence). The CDR3 loop spans 18 amino acids. Trimming cost V 2 bases and J 0 bases; bases outside gene matches: 11. The CDR3 spells CSARRPLAGVSSYNEQFF. CDR3 nucleotide sequence: TGCAGTGCTAGAAGACCTTTAGCGGGAGTATCCTCCTACAATGAGCAGTTCTTC.

A few counts support this clonotype. V is TRBV25-1 and J is TRBJ2-5, with a weak D call TRBD1 (6 bases). V dropped 4 bases and J dropped 2 bases, with 11 bases sitting between them. The CDR3 covers 14 residues. In germline, CDR1 is MGHDK, CDR2 SYGVNS. The DNA of the CDR3 is TGTGCCAGCAGTGGCGAAGGGGGACAAGAGACCCAGTACTTC. Protein sequence: CASSGEGGQETQYF.

The V call is TRBV28, the J call TRBJ2-5, with D unresolved. CDR3 length: 14 residues. Trimming left V 6 bases short and J 5 bases short, with 16 bases between. CDR1 is MDHEN, CDR2 SYDVKM, per germline. CDR3 DNA sequence: TGTGCCAGCAGGCCAATTCGTGGGGTGGAGACCCAGTACTTC. This encodes CASRPIRGVETQYF.